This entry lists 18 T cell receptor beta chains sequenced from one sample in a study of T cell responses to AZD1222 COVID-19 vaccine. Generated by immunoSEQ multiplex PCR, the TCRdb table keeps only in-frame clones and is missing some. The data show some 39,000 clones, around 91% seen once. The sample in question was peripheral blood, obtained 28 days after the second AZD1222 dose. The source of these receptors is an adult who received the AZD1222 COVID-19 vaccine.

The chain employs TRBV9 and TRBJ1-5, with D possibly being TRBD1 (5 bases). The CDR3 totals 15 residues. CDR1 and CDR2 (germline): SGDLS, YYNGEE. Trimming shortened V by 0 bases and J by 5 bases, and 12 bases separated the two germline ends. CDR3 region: CASSVESDSHQPQHF. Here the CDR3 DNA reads TGTGCCAGCAGCGTAGAAAGTGACAGCCATCAGCCCCAGCATTTT.

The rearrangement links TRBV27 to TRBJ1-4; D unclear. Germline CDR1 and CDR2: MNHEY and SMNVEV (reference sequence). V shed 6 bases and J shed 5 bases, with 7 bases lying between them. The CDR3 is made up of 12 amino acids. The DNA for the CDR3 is TGTGCCAGCAGAATGAGAAATGAAAAACTGTTTTTT. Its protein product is CASRMRNEKLFF.

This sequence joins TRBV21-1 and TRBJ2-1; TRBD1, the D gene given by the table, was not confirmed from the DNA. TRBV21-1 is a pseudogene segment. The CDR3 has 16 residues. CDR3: CASSKVGHSSSDEQFF. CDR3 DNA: TGTGCCAGCAGCAAAGTTGGACATTCCAGTTCAGATGAGCAGTTCTTC.

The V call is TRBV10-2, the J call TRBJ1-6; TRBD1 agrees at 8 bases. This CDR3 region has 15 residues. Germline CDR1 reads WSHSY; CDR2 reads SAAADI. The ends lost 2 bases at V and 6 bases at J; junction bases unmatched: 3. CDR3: CASSETGGSNSPLHF. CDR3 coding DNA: TGCGCCAGCAGTGAGACAGGGGGATCTAATTCACCCCTCCACTTT.

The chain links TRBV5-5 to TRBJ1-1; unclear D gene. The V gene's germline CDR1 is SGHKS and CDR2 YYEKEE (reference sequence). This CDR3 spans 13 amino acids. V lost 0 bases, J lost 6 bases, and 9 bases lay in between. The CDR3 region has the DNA TGTGCCAGCAGCTTGGCGGGTCGGCCTGAAGCTTTCTTT. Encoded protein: CASSLAGRPEAFF.

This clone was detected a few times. The CDR3 coding sequence is TGCAGCGTTGCGGAAGCAGGGGACAACTATGGCTACACCTTC. Protein product: CSVAEAGDNYGYTF. The chain couples TRBV29-1 to TRBJ1-2, with D possibly matching TRBD1 (6 bases). Germline CDR1 is SQVTM and CDR2 is ANQGSEA. V lost 4 bases and J lost 2, with 14 bases in between. CDR3 length: 14 amino acids.

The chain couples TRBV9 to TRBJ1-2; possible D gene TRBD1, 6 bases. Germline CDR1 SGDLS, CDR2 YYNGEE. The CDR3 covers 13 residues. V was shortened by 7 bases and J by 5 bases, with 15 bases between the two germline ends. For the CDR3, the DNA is TGTGCCAGCGAGAGGGGGGGTTGGTATGGCTACACCTTC. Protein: CASERGGWYGYTF.

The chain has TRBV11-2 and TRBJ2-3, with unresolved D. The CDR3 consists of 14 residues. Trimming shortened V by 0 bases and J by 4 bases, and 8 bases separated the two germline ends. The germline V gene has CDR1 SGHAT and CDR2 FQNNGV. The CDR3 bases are TGTGCCAGCAGCTTAGATTTGCGTCCAGATACGCAGTATTTT. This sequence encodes CASSLDLRPDTQYF.

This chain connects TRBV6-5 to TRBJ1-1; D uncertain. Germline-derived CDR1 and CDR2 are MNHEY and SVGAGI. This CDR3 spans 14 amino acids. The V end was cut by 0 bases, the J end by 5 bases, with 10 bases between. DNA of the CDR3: TGTGCCAGCAGTTACTCTGGTCCGGGGACTGAAGCTTTCTTT. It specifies CASSYSGPGTEAFF.

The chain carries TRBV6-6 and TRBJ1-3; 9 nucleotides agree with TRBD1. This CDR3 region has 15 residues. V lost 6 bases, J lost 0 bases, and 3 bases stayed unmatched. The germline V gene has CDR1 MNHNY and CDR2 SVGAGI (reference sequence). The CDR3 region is CASRDRGSSGNTIYF. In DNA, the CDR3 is TGTGCCAGCAGGGACAGGGGCTCCTCTGGAAACACCATATATTTT.

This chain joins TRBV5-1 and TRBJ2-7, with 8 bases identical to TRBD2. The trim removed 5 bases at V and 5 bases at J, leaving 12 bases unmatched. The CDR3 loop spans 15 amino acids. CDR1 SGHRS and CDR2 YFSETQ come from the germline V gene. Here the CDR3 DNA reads TGCGCCAGCAGTCGGGAGGGCACAGGGATTGACGAGCAGTACTTC. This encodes CASSREGTGIDEQYF. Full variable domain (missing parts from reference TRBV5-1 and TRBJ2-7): KAGVTQTPRYLIKTRGQQVTLSCSPISGHRSVSWYQQTPGQGLQFLFEYFSETQRNKGNFPGRFSGRQFSNSRSEMNVSTLELGDSALYLCASSREGTGIDEQYFGPGTRLTVT.

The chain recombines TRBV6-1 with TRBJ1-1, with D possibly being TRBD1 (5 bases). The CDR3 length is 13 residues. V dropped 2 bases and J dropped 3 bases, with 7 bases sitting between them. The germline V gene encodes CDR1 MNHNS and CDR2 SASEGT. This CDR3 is CASSESRDTEAFF. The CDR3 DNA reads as TGTGCCAGCAGTGAAAGCAGGGACACTGAAGCTTTCTTT.

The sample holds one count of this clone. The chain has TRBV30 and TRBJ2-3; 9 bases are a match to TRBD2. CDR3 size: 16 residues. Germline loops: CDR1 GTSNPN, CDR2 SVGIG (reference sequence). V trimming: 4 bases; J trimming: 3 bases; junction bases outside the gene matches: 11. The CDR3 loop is CAWTPARGGKTDTQYF. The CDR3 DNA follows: TGTGCCTGGACGCCTGCGCGGGGGGGCAAAACAGATACGCAGTATTTT.

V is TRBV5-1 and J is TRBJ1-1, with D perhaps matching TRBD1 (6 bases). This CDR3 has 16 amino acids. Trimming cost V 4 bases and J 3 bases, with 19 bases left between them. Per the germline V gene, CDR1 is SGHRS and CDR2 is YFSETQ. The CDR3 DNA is TGCGCCAGCAGCCCCGGGGTACAGGGCGGGCACACTGAAGCTTTCTTT. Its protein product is CASSPGVQGGHTEAFF.

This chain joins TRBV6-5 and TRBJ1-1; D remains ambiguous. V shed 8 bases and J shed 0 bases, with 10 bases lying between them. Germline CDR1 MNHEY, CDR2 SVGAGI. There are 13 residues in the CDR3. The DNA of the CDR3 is TGTGCCAGCTATTCGGAGATGAACACTGAAGCTTTCTTT. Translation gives CASYSEMNTEAFF.

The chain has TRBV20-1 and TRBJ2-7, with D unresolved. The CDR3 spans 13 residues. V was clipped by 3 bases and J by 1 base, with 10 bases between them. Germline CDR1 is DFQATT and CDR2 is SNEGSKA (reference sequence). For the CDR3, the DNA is TGCAGTGCTAGTTCACAGAATTCCTACGAGCAGTACTTC. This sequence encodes CSASSQNSYEQYF.

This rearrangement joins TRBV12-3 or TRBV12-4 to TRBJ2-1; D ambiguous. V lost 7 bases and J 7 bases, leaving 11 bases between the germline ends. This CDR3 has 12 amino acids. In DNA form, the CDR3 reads TGTGCCAGCACTTTGGTCCGGAATGAGCAGTTCTTC. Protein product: CASTLVRNEQFF.

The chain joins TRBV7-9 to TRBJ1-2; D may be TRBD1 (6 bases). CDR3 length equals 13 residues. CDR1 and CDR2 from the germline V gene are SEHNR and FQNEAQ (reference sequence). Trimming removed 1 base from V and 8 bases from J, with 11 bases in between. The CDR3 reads CASSLGQAWGYTF. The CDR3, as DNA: TGTGCCAGCAGCTTAGGACAGGCGTGGGGCTACACCTTC.